The 18 T cell receptor beta chains presented below share a single source sample, sequenced in a study of T-cell reconstitution after alpha-beta-depleted transplantation in children. Preparation of the TCRbeta library used unique molecular identifiers. TCRdb called the PCR reads again in MiXCR, with one record for every CDR3 protein. The data hold nearly 400,000 distinct CDR3 sequences, with 20% observed a single time. This sample comprised PBMCs from the stem cell graft donor, obtained from the stem cell graft. These TCRs come from a human donor who donated a stem cell graft to a child with acute myeloid leukemia.

The V call is TRBV12-3 or TRBV12-4, the J call TRBJ2-7; TRBD2 matches 7 bases. The CDR3 length is 14 residues. V lost 5 bases to trimming and J lost 2 bases; unmatched junction nucleotides: 6. Here the CDR3 DNA reads TGTGCCAGCAGTCCCCGGACTAGGGCCTACGAGCAGTACTTC. It specifies CASSPRTRAYEQYF.

The rearrangement links TRBV20-1 to TRBJ2-3, with 7 nucleotides matching TRBD1. This CDR3 region has 15 residues. V was pared by 0 bases and J by 2 bases, with 5 bases of the junction left unmatched. From germline, CDR1 is DFQATT and CDR2 SNEGSKA (reference sequence). The CDR3 sequence: CSARETGFSTDTQYF. The CDR3 coding sequence is TGCAGTGCTAGAGAGACAGGGTTTTCCACAGATACGCAGTATTTT.

This clonotype has a count of ten or more. The V and J genes are TRBV12-3 or TRBV12-4 and TRBJ2-2; 7 bases map to TRBD2. The CDR3 consists of 14 residues. After removal of 2 bases from V and 7 bases from J, the junction contained 4 bases not matched to a gene. The CDR3 DNA sequence: TGTGCCAGCAGTTTAACCAGGGAGGGCGGGGAGCTGTTTTTT. It encodes CASSLTREGGELFF.

V and J are TRBV18 and TRBJ2-7; D gene ambiguous. The germline V gene has CDR1 KGHSH and CDR2 LQKENI. V was trimmed by 0 bases and J by 4 bases, leaving 10 bases between them. The CDR3 has 14 amino acids. The CDR3 sequence is CASSPPLDIYEQYF. The CDR3 DNA reads as TGTGCCAGCTCACCACCATTAGATATTTACGAGCAGTACTTC.

The CDR3 loop reads CSAPSGTSLYEQYF. For the CDR3, the DNA is TGCAGTGCTCCCTCCGGGACCTCACTCTACGAGCAGTACTTC. The gene calls are TRBV20-1 and TRBJ2-7, with D possibly being TRBD1 or TRBD2 (5 bases each). The length of the CDR3 is 14 residues. Germline assignment: CDR1 DFQATT and CDR2 SNEGSKA (reference sequence). Between the trimmed V and J ends, which lost 5 bases and 3 bases, there was a span of 17 bases.

The chain recombines TRBV6-1 with TRBJ2-3; the D gene is possibly TRBD2 (5 bases). The CDR3 is 14 residues long. Trimming took 7 bases from V and 1 from J, leaving 12 bases between them. In germline, CDR1 is MNHNS, CDR2 SASEGT. The CDR3 spells CASIPSGGTDTQYF. The CDR3 DNA reads as TGTGCCAGCATCCCCAGCGGAGGCACAGATACGCAGTATTTT.

This clonotype showed up just a few times. The chain recombines TRBV12-3 or TRBV12-4 with TRBJ2-1, with unresolved D. The V end lost 3 bases, the J end lost 4 bases, and 10 bases lay between the germline ends. This CDR3 region has 14 residues. The CDR3 DNA is TGTGCCAGCAGTTTGGTGGGCAGATACAATGAGCAGTTCTTC. Protein product: CASSLVGRYNEQFF.

The rearrangement links TRBV4-1 to TRBJ2-7; D is ambiguous. The CDR3 is made up of 15 amino acids. V lost 1 base, J lost 1 base, and 11 bases lay in between. Germline V lookup: CDR1 MGHRA, CDR2 YSYEKL. CDR3 protein: CASSQVDGGSYEQYF. As DNA, the CDR3 is TGCGCCAGCAGCCAAGTTGATGGCGGATCCTACGAGCAGTACTTC.

This clonotype was seen more than once but under ten times. The chain combines TRBV20-1 with TRBJ2-7; TRBD2 matches at 8 bases. The V and J ends lost 3 bases and 3 bases, in that order; junction bases with no gene match: 7. Germline-derived CDR1 and CDR2 are DFQATT and SNEGSKA (reference sequence). The CDR3 sequence is 14 residues long. Here the CDR3 DNA reads TGCAGTGCTAGTGGGGGCGGGAGGTTCTACGAGCAGTACTTC. Translating it yields CSASGGGRFYEQYF.

The chain is built from TRBV3-1 and TRBJ1-4; weak D call: TRBD1 (5 bases). The CDR3 covers 15 residues. Trimming stripped 10 bases from V and 0 bases from J, with 15 bases between. Germline V gene data show CDR1 as LGHDT and CDR2 as YNNKEL (reference sequence). The CDR3 protein is CAILMTAPTNEKLFF. In DNA, the CDR3 is TGTGCCATCCTGATGACAGCTCCAACTAATGAAAAACTGTTTTTT.

DNA of the CDR3: TGTGCCAGCAGCTCTAGGACTAGCGGGAGCCATGAGCAGTTCTTC. This encodes CASSSRTSGSHEQFF. V gene TRBV7-3 combines with J gene TRBJ2-1; 13 bases agree with TRBD2. V lost 4 bases to trimming and J lost 8 bases; unmatched junction nucleotides: 5. Germline CDR1 is SGHTA and CDR2 is FQGTGA. The CDR3 extends over 15 amino acids.

The chain couples TRBV20-1 to TRBJ2-1; 7 nucleotides align to TRBD1. This CDR3 region has 14 residues. Trimming at V came to 3 bases and at J to 9 bases, leaving 11 bases not matched to a gene. Germline assignment: CDR1 DFQATT and CDR2 SNEGSKA (reference sequence). CDR3 nucleotide sequence: TGCAGTGCTAGCGTCACTGCGACAGGGCTTGAGCAGTTCTTC. This translates into CSASVTATGLEQFF.

This clonotype was seen a handful of times. The chain couples TRBV29-1 to TRBJ2-2, with 8 nucleotides matching TRBD1. This CDR3 contains 13 residues. Germline-derived CDR1 and CDR2 are SQVTM and ANQGSEA. The V segment lost 4 bases and the J segment 2 bases; nucleotides outside the gene matches: 0. The CDR3 loop is CSVAGGNTGELFF. The CDR3 bases are TGCAGCGTTGCAGGGGGCAACACCGGGGAGCTGTTTTTT.

This clonotype was recorded a few times. The rearrangement joins TRBV12-3 or TRBV12-4 to TRBJ1-2; D is possibly TRBD1 (5 bases). V dropped 2 bases and J dropped 8 bases, with 9 bases sitting between them. This CDR3 comprises 12 residues. This CDR3 is CASSLIDRGYTF. CDR3 coding DNA: TGTGCCAGCAGTTTAATAGACAGAGGCTACACCTTC.

J is TRBJ1-2 and V is TRBV28; D ambiguous. In germline, CDR1 is MDHEN, CDR2 SYDVKM. Trimming removed 7 bases at V and 2 bases at J, with 14 bases between. CDR3 size: 14 residues. CDR3 amino acids: CASTVQTQNYGYTF. CDR3 DNA: TGTGCCAGCACCGTACAAACCCAGAACTATGGCTACACCTTC.

This clonotype came up many times. This rearrangement joins TRBV12-3 or TRBV12-4 to TRBJ2-3; 7 bases agree with TRBD1. This CDR3 is 15 amino acids long. With 5 bases clipped from V and 0 bases from J, the junction kept 5 bases outside the gene matches. For the CDR3, the DNA is TGTGCCAGCAGTCAAGGGACAGTGAGCACAGATACGCAGTATTTT. As protein: CASSQGTVSTDTQYF.

Only a few counts were recorded for this clonotype. This rearrangement joins TRBV3-1 to TRBJ2-7, with 14 bases identical to TRBD2. This CDR3 spans 15 amino acids. Unmatched junction bases numbered 5, after V lost 4 bases and J lost 6 bases. CDR1 is LGHDT and CDR2 is YNNKEL in the germline V gene (reference sequence). The CDR3 DNA sequence: TGTGCCAGCAGCCGGGGACTAGCGGGAGATAGCGAGCAGTACTTC. Translated: CASSRGLAGDSEQYF.

This chain connects TRBV14 to TRBJ2-7; maybe TRBD2 (6 bases). Trimming stripped 3 bases from V and 5 bases from J, with 14 bases between. Germline V lookup: CDR1 SGHDN, CDR2 FVKESK. This CDR3 is built from 14 residues. DNA of the CDR3: TGTGCCAGCAGCCACGAGGGACTGCAACACGAGCAGTACTTC. Protein: CASSHEGLQHEQYF.